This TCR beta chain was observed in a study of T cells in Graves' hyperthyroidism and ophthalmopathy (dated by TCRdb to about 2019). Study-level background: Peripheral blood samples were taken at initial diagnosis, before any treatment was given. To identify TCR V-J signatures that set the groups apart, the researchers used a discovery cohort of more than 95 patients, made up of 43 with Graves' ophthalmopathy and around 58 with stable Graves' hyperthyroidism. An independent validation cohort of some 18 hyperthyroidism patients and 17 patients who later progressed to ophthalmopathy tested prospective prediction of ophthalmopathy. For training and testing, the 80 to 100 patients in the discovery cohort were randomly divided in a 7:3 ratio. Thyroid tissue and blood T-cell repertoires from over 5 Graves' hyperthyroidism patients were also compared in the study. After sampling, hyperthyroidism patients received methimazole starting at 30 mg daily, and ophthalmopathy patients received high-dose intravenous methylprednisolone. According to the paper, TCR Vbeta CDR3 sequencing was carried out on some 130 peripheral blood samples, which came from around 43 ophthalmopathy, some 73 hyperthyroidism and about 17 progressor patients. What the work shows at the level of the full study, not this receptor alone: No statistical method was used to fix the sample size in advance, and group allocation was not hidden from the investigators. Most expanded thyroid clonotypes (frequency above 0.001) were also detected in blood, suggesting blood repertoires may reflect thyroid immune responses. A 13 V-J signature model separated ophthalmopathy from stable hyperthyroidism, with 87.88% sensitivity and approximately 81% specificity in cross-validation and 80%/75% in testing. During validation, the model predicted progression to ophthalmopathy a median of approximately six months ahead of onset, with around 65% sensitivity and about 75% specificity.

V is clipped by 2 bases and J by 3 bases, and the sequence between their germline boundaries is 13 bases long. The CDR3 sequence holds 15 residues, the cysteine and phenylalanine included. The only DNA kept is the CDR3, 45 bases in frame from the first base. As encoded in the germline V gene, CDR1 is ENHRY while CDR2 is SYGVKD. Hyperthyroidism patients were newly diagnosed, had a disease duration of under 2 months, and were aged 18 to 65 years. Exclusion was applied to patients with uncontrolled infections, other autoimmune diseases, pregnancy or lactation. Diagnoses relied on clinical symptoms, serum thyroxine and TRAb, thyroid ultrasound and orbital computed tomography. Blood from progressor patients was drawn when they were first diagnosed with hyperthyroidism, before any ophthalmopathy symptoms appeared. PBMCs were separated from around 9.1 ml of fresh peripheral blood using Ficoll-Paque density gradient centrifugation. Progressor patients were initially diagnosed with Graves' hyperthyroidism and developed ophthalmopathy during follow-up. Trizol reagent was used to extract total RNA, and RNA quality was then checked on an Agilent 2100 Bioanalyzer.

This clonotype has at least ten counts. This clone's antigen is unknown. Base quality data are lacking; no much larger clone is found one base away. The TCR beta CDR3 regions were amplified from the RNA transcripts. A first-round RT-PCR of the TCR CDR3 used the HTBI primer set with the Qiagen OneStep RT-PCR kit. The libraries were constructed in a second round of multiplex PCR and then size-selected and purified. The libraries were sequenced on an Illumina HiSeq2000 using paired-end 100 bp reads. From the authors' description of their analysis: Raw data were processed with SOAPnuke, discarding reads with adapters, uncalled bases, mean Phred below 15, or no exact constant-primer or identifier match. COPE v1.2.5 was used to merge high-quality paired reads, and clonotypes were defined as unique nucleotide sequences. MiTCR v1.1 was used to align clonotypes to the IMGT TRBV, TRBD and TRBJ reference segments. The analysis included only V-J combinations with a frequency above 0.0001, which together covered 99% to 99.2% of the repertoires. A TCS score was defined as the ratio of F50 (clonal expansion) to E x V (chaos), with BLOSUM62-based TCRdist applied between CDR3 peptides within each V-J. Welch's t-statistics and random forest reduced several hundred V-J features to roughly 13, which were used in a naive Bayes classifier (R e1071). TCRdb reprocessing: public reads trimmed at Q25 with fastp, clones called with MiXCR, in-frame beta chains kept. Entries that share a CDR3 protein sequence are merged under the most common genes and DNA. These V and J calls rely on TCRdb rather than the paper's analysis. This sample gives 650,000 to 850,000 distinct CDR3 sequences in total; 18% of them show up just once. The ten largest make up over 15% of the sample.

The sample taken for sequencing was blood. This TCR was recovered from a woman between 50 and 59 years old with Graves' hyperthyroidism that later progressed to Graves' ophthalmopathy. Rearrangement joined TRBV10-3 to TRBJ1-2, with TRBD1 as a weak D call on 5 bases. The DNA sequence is TGTGCCATCAGTGAGAGGCAGGCGGGACACTATGGCTACACCTTC. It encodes CAISERQAGHYGYTF.